Below are 9 T cell receptor beta chains sequenced from a single sample in a study of spatial heterogeneity in lung cancer. TCRdb redid the calling of the 5' RACE reads with MiXCR, one entry per CDR3 protein. Of 40,000 to 45,000 distinct CDR3 sequences listed, approximately 14% are singletons. Time point specified: sample taken at primary tumor resection. The specimen comprised PBMCs, sampled at surgery. The receptors were gathered from a male donor with early-stage non-small cell lung cancer.

The chain employs TRBV4-3 and TRBJ2-7; D might be TRBD2 (6 bases). Germline V lookup: CDR1 LGHNA, CDR2 YSLEER. CDR3 size: 13 residues. V lost 4 bases and J lost 8, with 15 bases in between. This CDR3 reads CASSPRDSGQQYF. In DNA, the CDR3 is TGCGCCAGCAGCCCCCGGGACTCGGGGCAGCAGTACTTC.

In its sample, this clonotype was seen a few times. The chain couples TRBV2 to TRBJ2-7, with unresolved D. CDR1 and CDR2 (germline): SNHLY, FYNNEI. The CDR3 has 13 residues. The V gene lost 3 bases and the J gene lost 2 bases, with 8 bases spanning the gap. CDR3 sequence reads: CASSDLLTYEQYF. DNA for the CDR3: TGTGCCAGCAGTGATCTACTTACCTACGAGCAGTACTTC.

This clonotype was seen repeatedly, ten times or more. V and J are TRBV15 and TRBJ1-1; D is unresolved. Trimming removed 1 base from V and 1 base from J, with 4 bases in between. CDR3 size: 13 residues. The germline gives CDR1 LNHNV, CDR2 YYDKDF (reference sequence). CDR3: CATSRGGNTEAFF. CDR3 sequence (DNA): TGTGCCACCAGCAGAGGGGGGAACACTGAAGCTTTCTTT.

This clonotype was seen only a few times. The chain links TRBV12-3 or TRBV12-4 to TRBJ1-5, with 8 bases matching TRBD1. There are 14 residues in the CDR3. Trimming took 6 bases from V and 5 from J; bases not matched to a gene: 6. CDR3 in amino acids: CASRGRQGYQPQHF. In DNA, the CDR3 is TGTGCCAGCAGGGGCCGACAGGGGTATCAGCCCCAGCATTTT.

This clonotype was seen many times. The chain combines TRBV28 with TRBJ1-2, with TRBD1 identical over 12 bases. This CDR3 is built from 17 residues. CDR1 is MDHEN, CDR2 SYDVKM, per germline. With V trimmed by 3 bases and J by 6 bases, 11 bases remained unmatched. The chain's CDR3 is CASSFGYRDRGLNGYTF. The CDR3 DNA follows: TGTGCCAGCAGTTTTGGGTACCGGGACAGGGGGCTTAATGGCTACACCTTC.

V is TRBV7-2 and J is TRBJ2-7, with a tentative D call TRBD2 (6 bases). The V gene lost 2 bases and the J gene lost 2 bases, with 10 bases spanning the gap. Germline V gives CDR1 SGHTA, CDR2 FQGNSA. The CDR3 extends over 14 amino acids. The CDR3 sequence is CASSLNPGAYEQYF. CDR3 sequence (DNA): TGTGCCAGCAGCTTAAACCCGGGGGCCTACGAGCAGTACTTC.

The chain joins TRBV6-5 to TRBJ2-1, with a weak D call TRBD2 (7 bases). The germline gives CDR1 MNHEY, CDR2 SVGAGI. The CDR3 totals 15 residues. V was trimmed by 5 bases and J by 8 bases, leaving 19 bases between them. The CDR3 loop is CASSRLAEGGDEQFF. CDR3 DNA: TGTGCCAGCAGTCGCCTAGCGGAGGGGGGCGATGAGCAGTTCTTC.

This rearrangement joins TRBV10-3 to TRBJ1-5; 7 nucleotides line up with TRBD1. J was trimmed by 0 bases and V by 3 bases; bases with no gene match: 8. The germline CDR1 and CDR2 sequences are ENHRY and SYGVKD. There are 17 residues in the CDR3. The CDR3 here is CAISEGGTAYSNQPQHF. The CDR3 bases are TGTGCCATCAGTGAAGGGGGGACAGCTTATAGCAATCAGCCCCAGCATTTT.

The chain joins TRBV4-1 to TRBJ2-7; perhaps D is TRBD1 or TRBD2 (5 bases each). V lost 1 base to trimming and J lost 3 bases, with 13 bases between them. This CDR3 is 15 amino acids long. Germline CDR1 MGHRA, CDR2 YSYEKL. CDR3 sequence reads: CASSQVGAVHYEQYF. CDR3 DNA sequence: TGCGCCAGCAGCCAAGTCGGGGCAGTCCACTACGAGCAGTACTTC.